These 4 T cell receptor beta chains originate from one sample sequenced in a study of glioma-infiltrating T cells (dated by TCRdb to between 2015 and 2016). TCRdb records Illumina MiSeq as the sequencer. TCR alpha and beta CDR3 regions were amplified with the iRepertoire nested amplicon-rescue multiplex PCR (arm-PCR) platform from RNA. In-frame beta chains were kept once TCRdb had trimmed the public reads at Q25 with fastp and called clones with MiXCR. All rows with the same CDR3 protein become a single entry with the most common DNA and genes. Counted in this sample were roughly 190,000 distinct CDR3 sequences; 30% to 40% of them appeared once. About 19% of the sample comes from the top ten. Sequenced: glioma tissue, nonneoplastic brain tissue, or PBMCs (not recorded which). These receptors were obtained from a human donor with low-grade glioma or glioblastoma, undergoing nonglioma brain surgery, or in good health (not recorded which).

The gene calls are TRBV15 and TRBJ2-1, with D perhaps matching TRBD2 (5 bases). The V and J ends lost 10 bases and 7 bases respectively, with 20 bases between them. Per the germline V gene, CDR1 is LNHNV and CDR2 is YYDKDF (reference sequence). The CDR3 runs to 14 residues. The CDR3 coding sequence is TGTGCCAAGGACCCTAGAGGGAAGGAGAATGAGCAGTTCTTC. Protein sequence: CAKDPRGKENEQFF.

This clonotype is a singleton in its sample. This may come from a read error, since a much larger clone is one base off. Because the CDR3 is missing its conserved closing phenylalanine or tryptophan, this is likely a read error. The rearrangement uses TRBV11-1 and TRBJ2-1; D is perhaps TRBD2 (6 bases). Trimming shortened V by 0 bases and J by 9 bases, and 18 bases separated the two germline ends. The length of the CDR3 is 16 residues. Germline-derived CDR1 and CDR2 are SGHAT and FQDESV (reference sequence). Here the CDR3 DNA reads TGTGCCAGCAGCTTAGCACTAGCATTAGCCTTAGGTGAGCAGTTCCTC. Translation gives CASSLALALALGEQFL.

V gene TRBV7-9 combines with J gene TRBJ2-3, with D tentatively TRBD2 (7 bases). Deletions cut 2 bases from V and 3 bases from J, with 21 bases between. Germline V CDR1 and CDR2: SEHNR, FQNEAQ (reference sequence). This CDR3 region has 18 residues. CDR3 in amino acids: CASSLQGSSGRGTDTQYF. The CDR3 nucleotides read TGTGCCAGCAGCTTACAGGGGTCTAGCGGTCGGGGGACAGATACGCAGTATTTT.

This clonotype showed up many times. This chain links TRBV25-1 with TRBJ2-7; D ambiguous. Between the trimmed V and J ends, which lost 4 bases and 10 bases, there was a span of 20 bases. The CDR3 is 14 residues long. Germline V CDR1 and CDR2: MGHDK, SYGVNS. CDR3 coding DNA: TGTGCCAGCAGTGGTCCAGCTCCCTCTGAGAAACAGTACTTC. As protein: CASSGPAPSEKQYF.